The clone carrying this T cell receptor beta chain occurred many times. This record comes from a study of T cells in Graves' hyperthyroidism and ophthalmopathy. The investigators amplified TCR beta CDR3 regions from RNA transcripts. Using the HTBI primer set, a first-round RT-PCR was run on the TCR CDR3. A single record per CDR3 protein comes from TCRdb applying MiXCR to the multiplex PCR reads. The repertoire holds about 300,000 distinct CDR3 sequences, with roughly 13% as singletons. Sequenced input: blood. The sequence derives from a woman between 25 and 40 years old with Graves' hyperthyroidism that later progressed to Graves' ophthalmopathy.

As DNA, the CDR3 is TGTGCCAGCGCTCAGGCAGGGGCGGGAGAAAAACTGTTTTTT. Protein: CASAQAGAGEKLFF. J is TRBJ1-4 and V is TRBV28, with D perhaps TRBD1 (6 bases). The CDR3 runs to 14 residues. The V gene lost 8 bases and the J gene lost 8 bases, with 18 bases spanning the gap. Looked up from germline, CDR1 is MDHEN and CDR2 is SYDVKM. Complete variable domain (other parts from reference TRBV28 and TRBJ1-4): DVKVTQSSRYLVKRTGEKVFLECVQDMDHENMFWYRQDPGLGLRLIYFSYDVKMKEKGDIPEGYSVSREKKERFSLILESASTNQTSMYLCASAQAGAGEKLFFGSGTQLSVL.